Listed below are T cell receptor beta chains from one sample, sequenced in a study of T cell changes during pregnancy in multiple sclerosis. TCRdb keeps only in-frame clones here, not all; method: immunoSEQ multiplex PCR. The repertoire holds 100,000 or so clones, approximately 90% seen once, with 3% to 3.5% in the top ten. The sequences come from peripheral blood, collected after pregnancy. The receptors stem from a female donor with multiple sclerosis, enrolled in a pregnancy study. The CDR3 runs from the conserved cysteine through the conserved F or W. Fields, in order: V gene, J gene, clone size, D gene, CDR3 protein, CDR3 DNA. D genes are given only for firm matches. Clone size is not always given. Where it is, it says once, few, many or a class for expanded clones.

>TRBV15|TRBJ1-2|NA|TRBD1
CATFRDRGPGYTF
TGTGCCACCTTCAGGGACAGGGGGCCTGGCTACACCTTC
>TRBV2|TRBJ2-5|NA|NA
CASRMGWAGRRAEETQYF
TGTGCCAGCAGGATGGGATGGGCGGGACGAAGGGCGGAAGAGACCCAGTACTTC
>TRBV5-4|TRBJ1-6|NA|NA
CASSLTGFENSPLHF
TGTGCCAGCAGCTTGACAGGGTTTGAAAATTCACCCCTCCACTTT
>TRBV9|TRBJ2-5|once|NA
CASSFTEETQYF
TGTGCCAGCAGCTTTACAGAGGAGACCCAGTACTTC
>TRBV7-3|TRBJ2-2|NA|TRBD1
CASSTGDTGELFF
TGTGCCAGCAGTACAGGGGACACCGGGGAGCTGTTTTTT
>TRBV5-1|TRBJ2-5|NA|NA
CASSSLPSTGQETQYF
TGCGCCAGCAGCTCCCTCCCCTCGACAGGCCAAGAGACCCAGTACTTC
>TRBV14|TRBJ2-1|NA|TRBD1
CASSQAGGNEQFF
TGTGCCAGCAGCCAAGCAGGGGGCAATGAGCAGTTCTTC
>TRBV5-1|TRBJ2-1|NA|NA
CASRGDSVDEQFF
TGCGCCAGCAGGGGAGATAGTGTCGATGAGCAGTTCTTC
>TRBV20-1|TRBJ2-1|NA|NA
CSATDLEEQFF
TGCAGTGCTACCGACTTGGAAGAGCAGTTCTTC
>TRBV5-1|TRBJ2-7|NA|NA
CASSLEAGGAYSYEQYF
TGCGCCAGCAGCTTGGAAGCTGGGGGGGCCTACTCCTACGAGCAGTACTTC
>TRBV9|TRBJ2-7|NA|NA
CASSPGGGGTGEQYF
TGTGCCAGCAGCCCAGGGGGAGGAGGGACCGGCGAGCAGTACTTC
>TRBV7-9|TRBJ1-1|NA|TRBD1
CASSLLQGALNTEAFF
TGTGCCAGCAGCCTGTTACAGGGGGCCTTGAACACTGAAGCTTTCTTT
>TRBV5-6|TRBJ1-5|NA|NA
CASSWGQGSSNQPQHF
TGTGCCAGCAGCTGGGGTCAGGGGTCCAGCAATCAGCCCCAGCATTTT
>TRBV19|TRBJ2-6|NA|TRBD1
CASESGQGGPGANVLTF
TGTGCCAGTGAATCGGGACAGGGAGGCCCTGGGGCCAACGTCCTGACTTTC
>TRBV7-8|TRBJ2-4|NA|NA
CASSLGEAKNIQYF
TGTGCCAGCAGCTTAGGCGAAGCCAAAAACATTCAGTACTTC
>TRBV6-4|TRBJ2-3|NA|NA
CASSEGAGTDTQYF
TGTGCCAGCAGTGAGGGGGCCGGGACAGATACGCAGTATTTT
>TRBV19|TRBJ2-5|NA|NA
CASSFRASGYQETQYF
TGTGCCAGTAGTTTTAGAGCGTCAGGGTACCAAGAGACCCAGTACTTC
>TRBV7-6|TRBJ2-1|NA|TRBD2
CASSRTSGGISYNEQFF
TGTGCCAGCAGCCGAACTAGCGGGGGGATCTCCTACAATGAGCAGTTCTTC
>TRBV7-6|TRBJ2-7|NA|TRBD1
CASSLGSGQGIDEQYF
TGTGCCAGCAGCTTGGGGTCCGGACAGGGGATTGACGAGCAGTACTTC
>TRBV1|TRBJ2-2|NA|NA
CTSSQVASQDRKTNTGELFF
TGCACCAGCAGCCAAGTAGCATCGCAGGACAGAAAAACGAACACCGGGGAGCTGTTTTTT
>TRBV7-6|TRBJ2-7|NA|TRBD2
CASSPRGGLPGEQYF
TGTGCCAGCAGCCCACGCGGGGGGCTACCGGGGGAGCAGTACTTC
>TRBV25-1|TRBJ2-3|NA|TRBD2
CASVPRGVLNTQYF
TGTGCCAGCGTACCCCGGGGGGTACTTAATACGCAGTATTTT
>TRBV7-9|TRBJ2-5|NA|NA
CASSLVIQETQYF
TGTGCCAGCAGCTTAGTAATACAAGAGACCCAGTACTTC
>TRBV6-5|TRBJ1-3|NA|TRBD1
CASSPPTGGNTIYF
TGTGCCAGCAGTCCTCCGACAGGGGGAAACACCATATATTTT
>TRBV7-3|TRBJ1-1|NA|TRBD1
CASSSQGAGTEAFF
TGTGCCAGCAGCTCTCAGGGGGCCGGCACTGAAGCTTTCTTT
>TRBV6-1|TRBJ1-5|NA|TRBD1
CAGQGDSNQPQHF
TGTGCCGGTCAGGGGGATAGCAATCAGCCCCAGCATTTT
>TRBV28|TRBJ1-1|NA|TRBD1
CASRSIGLPGQKNTEAFF
TGTGCCAGCAGATCGATCGGACTTCCGGGACAGAAGAACACTGAAGCTTTCTTT
>TRBV12-5|TRBJ2-3|NA|TRBD2
CASGLLSGGTDTQYF
TGTGCTAGTGGTTTGCTTAGCGGGGGCACAGATACGCAGTATTTT
>TRBV5-5|TRBJ1-1|NA|NA
CASSPRGAGDTEAFF
TGTGCCAGCAGCCCCCGGGGGGCGGGGGACACTGAAGCTTTCTTT
>TRBV7-2|TRBJ1-2|NA|TRBD1
CASSPAGTGGYGYTF
TGTGCCAGCAGCCCAGCCGGGACAGGGGGATATGGCTACACCTTC
>TRBV27|TRBJ1-5|once|NA
CASSNTENQPQHF
TGTGCCAGCAGTAACACCGAAAATCAGCCCCAGCATTTT
>TRBV7-6|TRBJ2-7|NA|NA
CASSLGSGALYEQYF
TGTGCCAGCAGCTTAGGGTCGGGTGCATTGTACGAGCAGTACTTC
>TRBV4-1|TRBJ2-7|NA|NA
CASSQDAASSYEQYF
TGCGCCAGCAGCCAAGATGCGGCCAGCTCCTACGAGCAGTACTTC
>TRBV4-1|TRBJ2-1|NA|TRBD2
CASSQATSGGAYEQFF
TGCGCCAGCAGCCAAGCGACTAGCGGGGGGGCGTATGAGCAGTTCTTC
>TRBV29-1|TRBJ2-7|NA|TRBD2
CSVAPGPGGIEQYF
TGCAGCGTTGCTCCGGGACCGGGGGGTATAGAGCAGTACTTC
>TRBV6-6|TRBJ1-5|once|NA
CAIRQFGNQPQHF
TGTGCCATCCGACAGTTTGGCAATCAGCCCCAGCATTTT
>TRBV5-6|TRBJ2-7|NA|TRBD1
CASSMGQPSEQYF
TGTGCCAGCAGCATGGGACAGCCCTCCGAGCAGTACTTC
>TRBV18|TRBJ2-1|NA|NA
CASSRSDEQFF
TGTGCCAGCTCACGTAGCGATGAGCAGTTCTTC
>TRBV4-1|TRBJ2-2|NA|NA
CASSYSYAGELFF
TGCGCCAGCAGCTATAGCTACGCCGGGGAGCTGTTTTTT
>TRBV9|TRBJ1-2|NA|NA
CASSVGEGRTNYGYTF
TGTGCCAGCAGCGTAGGGGAGGGTCGGACTAACTATGGCTACACCTTC
>TRBV5-4|TRBJ1-6|NA|NA
CASSLVGSYNSPLHF
TGTGCCAGCAGCTTGGTTGGGAGCTATAATTCACCCCTCCACTTT
>TRBV2|TRBJ1-2|NA|NA
CASSAGRGYGYTF
TGTGCCAGCAGTGCGGGGAGGGGCTATGGCTACACCTTC
>TRBV18|TRBJ1-5|few|TRBD1
CAGTTGGDQPQHF
TGTGCCGGGACTACAGGGGGTGATCAGCCCCAGCATTTT
>TRBV9|TRBJ2-2|NA|NA
CASSGDRNTGELFF
TGTGCCAGCAGCGGAGATAGGAACACCGGGGAGCTGTTTTTT
>TRBV6-5|TRBJ2-2|NA|TRBD1
CASSYSMGQHTGELFF
TGTGCCAGCAGTTACTCGATGGGACAGCACACCGGGGAGCTGTTTTTT
>TRBV4-1|TRBJ1-2|NA|NA
CASSQVEGGTNYGYTF
TGCGCCAGCAGCCAAGTTGAAGGGGGAACTAACTATGGCTACACCTTC
>TRBV4-1|TRBJ2-2|NA|NA
CASSDTQQGGYTGELFF
TGCGCCAGCAGCGACACCCAGCAGGGTGGCTACACCGGGGAGCTGTTTTTT
>TRBV29-1|TRBJ2-7|NA|TRBD1
CSAGTGSSYEQYF
TGCAGCGCCGGGACAGGGAGCTCCTACGAGCAGTACTTC
>TRBV10-3|TRBJ1-1|NA|NA
CASRQQNTEAFF
TGTGCCTCCCGACAACAGAACACTGAAGCTTTCTTT